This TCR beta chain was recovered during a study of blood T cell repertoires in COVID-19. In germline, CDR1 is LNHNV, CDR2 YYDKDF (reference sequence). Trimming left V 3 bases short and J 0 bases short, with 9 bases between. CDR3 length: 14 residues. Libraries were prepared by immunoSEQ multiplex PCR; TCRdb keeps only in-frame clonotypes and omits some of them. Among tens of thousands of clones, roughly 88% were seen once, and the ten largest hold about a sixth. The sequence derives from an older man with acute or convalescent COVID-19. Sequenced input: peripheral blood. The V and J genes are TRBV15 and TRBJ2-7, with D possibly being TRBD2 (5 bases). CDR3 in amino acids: CATSRERFSYEQYF. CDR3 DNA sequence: TGTGCCACCAGCAGGGAGCGGTTCTCCTACGAGCAGTACTTC.